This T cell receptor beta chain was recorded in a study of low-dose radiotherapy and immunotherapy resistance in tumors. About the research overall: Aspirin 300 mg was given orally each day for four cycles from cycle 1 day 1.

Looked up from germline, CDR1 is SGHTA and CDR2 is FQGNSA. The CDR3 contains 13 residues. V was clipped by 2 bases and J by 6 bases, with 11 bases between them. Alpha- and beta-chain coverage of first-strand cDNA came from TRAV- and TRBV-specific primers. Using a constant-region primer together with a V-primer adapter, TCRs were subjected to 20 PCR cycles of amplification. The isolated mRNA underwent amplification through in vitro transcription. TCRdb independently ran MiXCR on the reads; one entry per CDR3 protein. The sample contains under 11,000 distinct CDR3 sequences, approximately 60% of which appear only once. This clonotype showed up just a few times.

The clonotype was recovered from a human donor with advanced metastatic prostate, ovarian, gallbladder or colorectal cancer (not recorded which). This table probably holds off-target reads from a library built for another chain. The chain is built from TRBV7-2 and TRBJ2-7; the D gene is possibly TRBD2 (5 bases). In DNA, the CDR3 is TGTGCCAGCAGCTTACCTTTTGAGGGCGAGCAGTACTTC. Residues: CASSLPFEGEQYF. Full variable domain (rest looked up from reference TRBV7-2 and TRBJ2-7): GAGVSQSPSNKVTEKGKDVELRCDPISGHTALYWYRQSLGQGLEFLIYFQGNSAPDKSGLPSDRFSAERTGGSVSTLTIQRTQQEDSAVYLCASSLPFEGEQYFGPGTRLTVT.